This TCR beta chain emerged from a study of identical twins. Study-level points and caveats: Within monozygotic twins, out-of-frame TCR alpha sharing was underestimated by the models.

This clonotype came up many times. The antigen is not known. Template switching (which added a universal primer site) was used, and cDNA carried unique molecular identifiers. TCRdb re-called the 5' RACE reads with MiXCR, one entry per CDR3 protein. Seen here are 1.5 million to 2 million distinct CDR3 sequences, about 31% observed once, and the top ten hold around 0.3%. V lost 0 bases, J lost 8 bases, and 8 bases lay in between. This CDR3 comprises 13 residues. From germline, CDR1 is SGHTA and CDR2 FQGNSA. The genes are TRBV7-2 and TRBJ2-1; TRBD1 is a possible D gene (5 bases). This TCR was recovered from a newborn girl in good health. Material for sequencing was cord blood. DNA for the CDR3: TGTGCCAGCAGCTTAGCCCTAGGGGATGAGCAGTTCTTC. This codes for CASSLALGDEQFF.